Presented here are 10 T cell receptor beta chains from one specimen sequenced in a study of neoadjuvant nivolumab and ipilimumab in lung cancer. The method was immunoSEQ multiplex PCR; TCRdb's version includes in-frame clones alone and lacks a portion of them. The sample lists about 26,000 clones, roughly 80% occurring once. Source: peripheral blood, taken before neoadjuvant nivolumab, alone or with ipilimumab. All receptors derive from an adult with non-small cell lung cancer.

The chain combines TRBV5-1 with TRBJ1-1, with D maybe TRBD1 (6 bases). Germline V lookup: CDR1 SGHRS, CDR2 YFSETQ. The CDR3 covers 13 residues. The V end was cut by 4 bases, the J end by 7 bases, with 14 bases between. The CDR3 reads CASSLSYRDEAFF. The CDR3 region has the DNA TGCGCCAGCAGCCTATCTTACAGGGATGAAGCTTTCTTT.

The V gene is TRBV6-1, the J gene TRBJ2-7; D is ambiguous. V was clipped by 7 bases and J by 3 bases, with 13 bases between them. The germline gives CDR1 MNHNS, CDR2 SASEGT. The CDR3 spans 13 residues. The chain's CDR3 is CASMVERDYEQYF. CDR3 coding DNA: TGTGCCAGCATGGTGGAAAGGGACTACGAGCAGTACTTC.

This rearrangement joins TRBV5-1 to TRBJ1-1; D not resolved. Germline CDR1 SGHRS, CDR2 YFSETQ. This CDR3 is built from 14 residues. The V and J ends lost 2 bases and 1 base respectively, with 9 bases between them. The CDR3 DNA is TGCGCCAGCAGCTTCCTAGACAAGAACACTGAAGCTTTCTTT. Its translation is CASSFLDKNTEAFF. Filled out from reference TRBV5-1 and TRBJ1-1, the complete variable domain reads KAGVTQTPRYLIKTRGQQVTLSCSPISGHRSVSWYQQTPGQGLQFLFEYFSETQRNKGNFPGRFSGRQFSNSRSEMNVSTLELGDSALYLCASSFLDKNTEAFFGQGTRLTVV.

This clone was seen a handful of times. The J gene is TRBJ1-3, the V gene TRBV5-6; perhaps TRBD1 as D (5 bases). Per the germline V gene, CDR1 is SGHDT and CDR2 is YYEEEE. V shed 4 bases and J shed 0 bases, with 14 bases lying between them. The CDR3 has 16 amino acids. As DNA, the CDR3 is TGTGCCAGCAGCCTAGGGACCCCAGGCTCTGGAAACACCATATATTTT. It yields the protein CASSLGTPGSGNTIYF.

The rearrangement uses TRBV7-2 and TRBJ2-1; 9 positions agree with TRBD2. The CDR3 totals 14 residues. V lost 4 bases, J lost 10 bases, and 8 bases stayed unmatched. CDR1 SGHTA and CDR2 FQGNSA come from the germline V gene. CDR3 residues: CASSSGLAPWEQFF. CDR3 nucleotides: TGTGCCAGCAGCTCCGGACTAGCGCCCTGGGAGCAGTTCTTC.

The CDR3 DNA is TGTGCCAGCAGTGACGGGAACACCGGGGAGCTGTTTTTT. It translates to CASSDGNTGELFF. The chain uses TRBV2 and TRBJ2-2; D is ambiguous. CDR1 and CDR2 from the germline V gene are SNHLY and FYNNEI. Trimming removed 3 bases at V and 1 base at J, with 3 bases between. CDR3 length: 13 residues.

This clone has a single count. The V gene is TRBV28, the J gene TRBJ1-1; 7 bases are a match to TRBD1. The V segment lost 10 bases and the J segment 3 bases; nucleotides outside the gene matches: 2. The CDR3 spans 11 residues. The germline V gene has CDR1 MDHEN and CDR2 SYDVKM. In DNA, the CDR3 is TGTGCCACTCAGGGGGACACTGAAGCTTTCTTT. Its protein product is CATQGDTEAFF.

The J gene is TRBJ2-7, the V gene TRBV19; 7 bases line up with TRBD1. The CDR3 runs to 13 residues. The germline gives CDR1 LNHDA, CDR2 SQIVND (reference sequence). V gave up 5 bases and J gave up 3 bases; unmatched junction bases: 4. The CDR3 nucleotides are TGTGCCAGTAGTGCGACAGGGCACTACGAGCAGTACTTC. Translated, it gives CASSATGHYEQYF. Full variable domain (remainder filled in from reference TRBV19 and TRBJ2-7): DGGITQSPKYLFRKEGQNVTLSCEQNLNHDAMYWYRQDPGQGLRLIYYSQIVNDFQKGDIAEGYSVSREKKESFPLTVTSAQKNPTAFYLCASSATGHYEQYFGPGTRLTVT.

The sample holds a few counts of this clone. This chain joins TRBV4-3 and TRBJ1-1, with no clear D. The CDR3 is 14 amino acids. V lost 3 bases and J lost 0, with 8 bases in between. Germline lookup yields CDR1 LGHNA and CDR2 YSLEER. The CDR3 loop is CASSQGQLNTEAFF. CDR3 bases: TGCGCCAGCAGCCAGGGCCAGCTGAACACTGAAGCTTTCTTT.

The chain is built from TRBV13 and TRBJ2-2; no clear D. Germline values: CDR1 PRHDT, CDR2 FYEKMQ (reference sequence). CDR3 size: 15 residues. V was clipped by 6 bases and J by 0 bases, with 11 bases between them. The CDR3 sequence is CASSFRRANTGELFF. The CDR3, as DNA: TGTGCCAGCAGTTTCCGAAGGGCGAACACCGGGGAGCTGTTTTTT.